This T cell receptor (beta chain) originates from a study of CD8+CD57+ T cells in acquired aplastic anemia. Study background: Average DNA yield from sorted CD4+ and CD8+ cells was around 3 ug.

With regard to this clonotype: The antigen remains unidentified. The CDR3 ends on some other residue instead of the conserved phenylalanine or tryptophan, so this is likely a read error.

Genomic DNA provided the template from which TCR beta VDJ and CDR3 profiles were obtained. In TCRdb, the reads were re-called with MiXCR into one record per CDR3 protein. The sample holds some 140,000 distinct CDR3 sequences, roughly half seen once. Patients who underwent sequencing had shown CD8+CD57+ cell expansion by flow cytometry. Patients had undergone no therapy by the time their blood was sampled. Study-level findings and limits: Researchers reported that CD8+ Simpson's diversity was not significantly different in patients versus controls.

The CDR3 covers 18 residues. V was pared by 1 base and J by 1 base, with 10 bases of the junction left unmatched. Germline CDR1 is SGHDN and CDR2 is FVKESK. The sequenced sample was sorted CD4+, CD8+, or CD8+CD57+ T cells (not recorded which) from PBMCs. This receptor was identified in a human donor with aplastic anemia. The rearrangement links TRBV14 to TRBJ1-1; 9 bases align to TRBD1. This CDR3 is CASSQARGTGGKNTEAFS. In nucleotides, the CDR3 is TGTGCCAGCAGCCAAGCCCGCGGCACAGGGGGCAAGAACACTGAAGCTTTCTCT.